One sample yielded the 25 T cell receptor beta chains listed below, sequenced in a study of T-cell memory formation after mild COVID-19. One entry per CDR3 protein results from TCRdb running MiXCR on the 5' RACE reads. The profile shows 390,000 or so distinct CDR3 sequences, roughly 15% of them singletons. Source material: PBMCs or a T cell subset sorted from them (not recorded which). Source of these receptors: a man younger than 35 who had mild COVID-19 (a few samples of this study predate the infection). Cell type and time point are not known.

There are a few counts of this clonotype. Its ends do not fully match the called genes, so a read error is possible. The chain uses TRBV29-1 and TRBJ2-5, with TRBD1 matching over 10 bases. Germline V CDR1 and CDR2: SQVTM, ANQGSEA. This CDR3 is built from 10 residues. The CDR3 is CSVEGDRGHF. The CDR3 bases are TGCAGCGTTGAAGGGGACAGGGGCCATTTC.

In its sample, this clonotype was seen a few times. This chain links TRBV7-9 with TRBJ2-7; 12 nucleotides align to TRBD1. The CDR3 has 17 residues. Germline CDR1 is SEHNR and CDR2 is FQNEAQ (reference sequence). V shed 3 bases and J 4 bases; nucleotides not matched to a gene: 10. CDR3 sequence: CASSFASGTGGWYEQYF. The CDR3 DNA is TGTGCCAGCAGCTTTGCCTCCGGGACAGGGGGCTGGTACGAGCAGTACTTC.

This clonotype was observed a few times. The chain combines TRBV6-5 with TRBJ1-1; D gene uncertain. From germline, CDR1 is MNHEY and CDR2 SVGAGI. The germline V and J ends were trimmed by 0 bases and 6 bases, with 11 bases remaining between them. The CDR3 is made up of 14 amino acids. The CDR3 DNA reads as TGTGCCAGCAGTTACTCGATCGGGAGATCTGAAGCTTTCTTT. This sequence encodes CASSYSIGRSEAFF.

The gene calls are TRBV7-9 and TRBJ2-3; 9 bases fit TRBD2. CDR1 SEHNR and CDR2 FQNEAQ come from the germline V gene (reference sequence). The CDR3 sequence is 16 residues long. V lost 5 bases, J lost 2 bases, and 8 bases stayed unmatched. CDR3 nucleotide sequence: TGTGCCAGCAGCCAGCTAGCGGGGCTCCTCACAGATACGCAGTATTTT. This translates into CASSQLAGLLTDTQYF.

The chain carries TRBV6-2 or TRBV6-3 and TRBJ1-5; D call uncertain. The CDR3 consists of 12 residues. CDR1 and CDR2 from the germline V gene are MNHEY and SVGEGT. V was cut by 4 bases and J by 4 bases, with 5 bases left in between. Written as DNA, the CDR3 is TGTGCCAGCAGTTCCCAAAATCAGCCCCAGCATTTT. Translation: CASSSQNQPQHF.

The rearrangement joins TRBV3-1 to TRBJ2-5; D possibly matches TRBD1 or TRBD2 (5 bases each). This CDR3 is built from 16 residues. CDR1 LGHDT and CDR2 YNNKEL come from the germline V gene (reference sequence). Deletions cut 4 bases from V and 5 bases from J, with 20 bases between. CDR3 protein: CASSPGVGAVRETQYF. In nucleotides, the CDR3 is TGTGCCAGCAGCCCCGGGGTAGGGGCAGTAAGGGAGACCCAGTACTTC.

This clonotype was recorded a few times. The chain uses TRBV24-1 and TRBJ2-1; D possibly uses TRBD1 or TRBD2 (5 bases each). The CDR3 loop spans 12 amino acids. Looked up from germline, CDR1 is KGHDR and CDR2 is SFDVKD. The CDR3 loop is CVGAEVRYEQFF. The DNA of the CDR3 is TGTGTCGGGGCGGAAGTTAGGTATGAGCAGTTCTTC.

This clonotype was counted only a few times. J is TRBJ2-6 and V is TRBV4-3; 8 bases agree with TRBD1. The CDR3 runs to 17 residues. Trimming removed 2 bases from V and 2 bases from J; junction bases left unmatched: 5. Germline CDR1 is LGHNA and CDR2 is YSLEER. The CDR3 DNA sequence: TGCGCCAGCAGCCAAAGGCCGACAGGGGCTGGGGCCAACGTCCTGACTTTC. Translation gives CASSQRPTGAGANVLTF.

This rearrangement joins TRBV5-6 to TRBJ2-5; D remains ambiguous. This CDR3 region has 13 residues. CDR1 and CDR2 from the germline V gene are SGHDT and YYEEEE. Trimming took 5 bases from V and 4 from J, leaving 12 bases between them. CDR3: CASSLPLGETQYF. The CDR3 region has the DNA TGTGCCAGCAGTCTGCCTTTAGGAGAGACCCAGTACTTC.

The table lists this clonotype with a few counts. The chain couples TRBV13 to TRBJ2-2, with unresolved D. This CDR3 comprises 14 residues. Trimming removed 5 bases from V and 8 bases from J, with 15 bases in between. CDR1 is PRHDT, CDR2 FYEKMQ, per germline (reference sequence). The CDR3 DNA sequence: TGTGCCAGCAGCGATAGGACGTTGACTGGGGAGCTGTTTTTT. Protein product: CASSDRTLTGELFF.

V and J are TRBV4-2 and TRBJ2-7; D gene ambiguous. Trimming shortened V by 0 bases and J by 1 base, and 13 bases separated the two germline ends. Germline V CDR1 and CDR2: LGHNA, YNFKEQ. The CDR3 sequence is 16 residues long. Here the CDR3 reads CASSQDWVGRSYEQYF. The CDR3 nucleotides are TGTGCCAGCAGCCAAGATTGGGTAGGAAGATCCTACGAGCAGTACTTC.

The V call is TRBV7-2, the J call TRBJ2-2; 7 positions agree with TRBD2. CDR1 is SGHTA, CDR2 FQGNSA, per germline. The CDR3 totals 14 residues. V gave up 0 bases and J gave up 6 bases; unmatched junction bases: 1. CDR3 amino acids: CASSLALAAGELFF. As DNA, the CDR3 is TGTGCCAGCAGCTTAGCCCTAGCGGCCGGGGAGCTGTTTTTT.

The V call is TRBV7-2, the J call TRBJ2-6; 11 positions agree with TRBD1. From germline, CDR1 is SGHTA and CDR2 FQGNSA. V was clipped by 5 bases and J by 6 bases; unmatched bases: 6. CDR3 length equals 16 residues. Written as DNA, the CDR3 is TGTGCCAGCAGCCCCTGGACAGGGGGCGAGGCCAACGTCCTGACTTTC. Protein sequence: CASSPWTGGEANVLTF.

The CDR3 here is CASSSPLTGSYEQYF. The CDR3 coding sequence is TGTGCCAGCAGCTCGCCCTTGACAGGCTCCTACGAGCAGTACTTC. The rearrangement links TRBV5-4 to TRBJ2-7; possibly TRBD1 for D (6 bases). Germline values: CDR1 SGHNT, CDR2 YYREEE (reference sequence). The CDR3 runs to 15 residues. V lost 3 bases and J 0 bases, leaving 13 bases between the germline ends.

This clonotype showed up just a few times. This chain uses TRBV19 with TRBJ1-1; D not certain. Trimming left V 3 bases short and J 11 bases short, with 16 bases between. This CDR3 region has 13 residues. Germline V gene data show CDR1 as LNHDA and CDR2 as SQIVND (reference sequence). The CDR3 region is CASSIGERGVAFF. The CDR3 DNA sequence: TGTGCCAGTAGTATCGGAGAGAGAGGAGTGGCTTTCTTT.

The chain combines TRBV20-1 with TRBJ2-5, with 11 bases lining up with TRBD2. V lost 3 bases, J lost 1 base, and 1 base stayed unmatched. Germline V gene data show CDR1 as DFQATT and CDR2 as SNEGSKA (reference sequence). The CDR3 has 14 amino acids. The CDR3 DNA reads TGCAGTGCTAGTAGCGGGGGGGTCCAAGAGACCCAGTACTTC. It encodes CSASSGGVQETQYF.

This clonotype occurred a few times. The chain is built from TRBV5-5 and TRBJ2-2; TRBD1 might be the D (5 bases). The CDR3 contains 16 residues. Germline CDR1 reads SGHKS; CDR2 reads YYEKEE (reference sequence). Trimming shortened V by 3 bases and J by 3 bases, and 15 bases separated the two germline ends. The CDR3: CASSSRQRDYTGELFF. The CDR3 DNA reads TGTGCCAGCAGCTCACGACAGAGAGACTACACCGGGGAGCTGTTTTTT.

This clonotype was observed at least ten times. The chain carries TRBV5-1 and TRBJ2-2, with 11 bases fitting TRBD2. V was clipped by 1 base and J by 6 bases; unmatched bases: 2. Looked up from germline, CDR1 is SGHRS and CDR2 is YFSETQ. This CDR3 spans 15 amino acids. CDR3 amino acids: CASSLTSGGAGELFF. The CDR3 DNA sequence: TGCGCCAGCAGCTTGACTAGCGGGGGAGCCGGGGAGCTGTTTTTT. Using reference TRBV5-1 and TRBJ2-2 for the parts outside the CDR3, the full variable domain is KAGVTQTPRYLIKTRGQQVTLSCSPISGHRSVSWYQQTPGQGLQFLFEYFSETQRNKGNFPGRFSGRQFSNSRSEMNVSTLELGDSALYLCASSLTSGGAGELFFGEGSRLTVL.

V gene TRBV24-1 combines with J gene TRBJ2-3; a possible D gene is TRBD1 (6 bases). The CDR3 sequence is 15 residues long. Between the trimmed V and J ends, which lost 4 bases and 5 bases, there was a span of 15 bases. The germline V gene has CDR1 KGHDR and CDR2 SFDVKD. The CDR3 region is CATSDPRQAGDTQYF. As DNA, the CDR3 is TGTGCCACCAGTGACCCCAGACAGGCAGGAGATACGCAGTATTTT.

This clonotype occurred many times. The rearrangement links TRBV7-3 to TRBJ1-1; 7 bases line up with TRBD1. The CDR3 is made up of 13 amino acids. V was pared by 5 bases and J by 5 bases, with 5 bases of the junction left unmatched. Germline V CDR1 and CDR2: SGHTA, FQGTGA. This CDR3 reads CASSTQGGTEAFF. The CDR3 nucleotides read TGTGCCAGCAGCACTCAGGGGGGGACTGAAGCTTTCTTT.

The rearrangement links TRBV7-9 to TRBJ1-2; 9 nucleotides match TRBD1. The CDR3 is made up of 15 amino acids. The germline CDR1 and CDR2 sequences are SEHNR and FQNEAQ (reference sequence). Trimming at V came to 3 bases and at J to 4 bases, leaving 6 bases not matched to a gene. CDR3 in amino acids: CASSFVDRGPYGYTF. CDR3 sequence (DNA): TGTGCCAGCAGCTTTGTGGACAGGGGCCCCTATGGCTACACCTTC.

This clonotype was observed a handful of times. The CDR3 loop is CASSLRVPGTEAFF. The DNA of the CDR3 is TGTGCCAGCAGCTTGCGGGTCCCTGGGACTGAAGCTTTCTTT. This chain uses TRBV5-4 with TRBJ1-1; no definite D call. Germline CDR1 SGHNT, CDR2 YYREEE (reference sequence). The V end was cut by 1 base, the J end by 5 bases, with 12 bases between. The length of the CDR3 is 14 residues. The whole variable domain, remainder taken from reference TRBV5-4 and TRBJ1-1, is ETGVTQSPTHLIKTRGQQVTLRCSSQSGHNTVSWYQQALGQGPQFIFQYYREEENGRGNFPPRFSGLQFPNYSSELNVNALELDDSALYLCASSLRVPGTEAFFGQGTRLTVV.

The chain couples TRBV10-2 to TRBJ2-5; D is tentatively TRBD1 or TRBD2 (6 bases each). Germline V gene lookup returns CDR1 WSHSY and CDR2 SAAADI. The CDR3 spans 12 residues. Trimming removed 10 bases from V and 4 bases from J, with 13 bases in between. The CDR3 nucleotides read TGCGCCACCTCGGAGGGGGTAGAGACCCAGTACTTC. Amino acids: CATSEGVETQYF.

The sample holds a few counts of this clonotype. This chain joins TRBV18 and TRBJ2-5; TRBD2 matches at 8 bases. Germline CDR1 reads KGHSH; CDR2 reads LQKENI. The CDR3 length is 14 residues. The junction had 3 bases not matched to a gene; V was cut back by 3 bases and J by 3 bases. CDR3 loop: CASSPPLAEETQYF. CDR3 in DNA: TGTGCCAGCTCACCGCCACTAGCGGAAGAGACCCAGTACTTC.

V gene TRBV11-2 combines with J gene TRBJ2-2; the D gene is possibly TRBD2 (5 bases). This CDR3 spans 14 amino acids. The V end was cut by 1 base, the J end by 6 bases, with 9 bases between. The germline gives CDR1 SGHAT, CDR2 FQNNGV. The CDR3 protein is CASSLGGSAGELFF. The CDR3 nucleotides are TGTGCCAGCAGCTTAGGGGGTAGCGCCGGGGAGCTGTTTTTT.